There are a few counts of the clone carrying this T cell receptor (beta chain). Its antigen remains unknown. CDR1 KGHSH and CDR2 LQKENI come from the germline V gene. This CDR3 has 17 amino acids. Trimming removed 1 base at V and 0 bases at J, with 14 bases between. This record comes from a study of OX40 agonist ivuxolimab in advanced cancers. Using immunoSEQ multiplex PCR, the repertoire was profiled, and TCRdb retains in-frame clones only, with some absent. Of some 66,000 clones in the sample, around 86% are singletons; the top ten hold about 2.5%. Regarding the study as a whole: Averaging showed that CD8+ T cells had more expanded clones than CD4+ did.

The sample consisted of CD4+ or CD8+ T cells sorted from blood, taken in a trial of the OX40 agonist ivuxolimab. The chain is built from TRBV18 and TRBJ2-3, with D perhaps being TRBD1 or TRBD2 (5 bases each). The TCR comes from an adult with an advanced solid tumor such as melanoma, head and neck, liver or kidney cancer. The CDR3 nucleotides read TGTGCCAGCTCACCACTATGGGGGAGTAGGAGCACAGATACGCAGTATTTT. It codes for CASSPLWGSRSTDTQYF.